Each of the 21 T cell receptor beta chains below was sequenced from the same sample in a study of blood T cell repertoires in COVID-19. Profiling relied on immunoSEQ multiplex PCR, and the TCRdb table lists in-frame clones only, not all of them. The sample lists 200,000 to 250,000 clones; roughly 94% were seen once. The sample comprised peripheral blood. These receptors were obtained from a man aged 25-45 years with acute or convalescent COVID-19.

This clone was recorded only once. For the CDR3, the DNA is TGTGCCAGCAGCTGGGGGGGGACAGATACGCAGTATTTT. This sequence encodes CASSWGGTDTQYF. The rearrangement links TRBV5-8 to TRBJ2-3, with TRBD2 identical over 7 bases. Trimming removed 3 bases from V and 3 bases from J; junction bases left unmatched: 1. CDR1 and CDR2 from the germline V gene are SGHTS and YDEGEE. CDR3 size: 13 residues.

The CDR3 nucleotides are TGTGCCAGCAGCTTAACCGCCAGGGTTCTTGACACTGAAGCTTTCTTT. It yields the protein CASSLTARVLDTEAFF. The chain is built from TRBV7-9 and TRBJ1-1; D possibly corresponds to TRBD1 (5 bases). V was shortened by 2 bases and J by 3 bases, with 16 bases between the two germline ends. Germline V gene sequence: CDR1 SEHNR, CDR2 FQNEAQ (reference sequence). This CDR3 has 16 amino acids.

The chain recombines TRBV12-3 or TRBV12-4 with TRBJ1-4; D is unresolved. Trimming removed 4 bases at V and 10 bases at J, with 7 bases between. The CDR3 totals 11 residues. The CDR3 DNA sequence: TGTGCCAGCAGTTCAAGAGGAAAACTGTTTTTT. Residues: CASSSRGKLFF.

The chain links TRBV30 to TRBJ2-7, with D possibly being TRBD2 (6 bases). Trimming shortened V by 1 base and J by 7 bases, and 11 bases separated the two germline ends. The CDR3 runs to 12 residues. CDR1 is GTSNPN, CDR2 SVGIG, per germline (reference sequence). Here the CDR3 reads CAWSELGREQYF. The CDR3 DNA follows: TGTGCCTGGAGTGAACTGGGGAGGGAGCAGTACTTC.

The rearrangement joins TRBV7-2 to TRBJ2-3; TRBD1 might be the D (5 bases). Germline CDR1 and CDR2: SGHTA and FQGNSA. V gave up 5 bases and J gave up 2 bases, with 20 bases separating them. This CDR3 is built from 17 residues. The chain's CDR3 is CASSLRGAPLDTDTQYF. The CDR3 DNA reads TGTGCCAGCAGCCTCCGTGGGGCCCCACTCGACACAGATACGCAGTATTTT.

The genes are TRBV5-4 and TRBJ1-6, with 7 bases lining up with TRBD1. This CDR3 spans 16 amino acids. Germline V lookup: CDR1 SGHNT, CDR2 YYREEE (reference sequence). Trimming at V came to 3 bases and at J to 9 bases, leaving 12 bases not matched to a gene. The CDR3 nucleotides are TGTGCCAGCAGCTCCCATACAGGGGACCTCTCTTCACCCCTCCACTTT. Translation: CASSSHTGDLSSPLHF.

The V call is TRBV14, the J call TRBJ2-1; TRBD1 matches at 7 bases. The CDR3 covers 17 residues. Germline V CDR1 and CDR2: SGHDN, FVKESK. Losses at the gene ends were 0 bases for V and 8 bases for J; bases not matched to a gene: 13. The CDR3 sequence is CASSQEIRQGRAHEQFF. In DNA, the CDR3 is TGTGCCAGCAGCCAAGAAATCCGACAGGGAAGGGCGCATGAGCAGTTCTTC.

This clone has a single count. The rearrangement uses TRBV3-1 (or the pseudogene TRBV3-2) and TRBJ2-1, with D possibly being TRBD2 (6 bases). CDR1 is LGHDT and CDR2 is YNNKEL in the germline V gene (reference sequence). Trimming pared 4 bases from V and 9 bases from J, leaving 25 bases between. The CDR3 is 17 amino acids. CDR3 in DNA: TGTGCCAGCAGCCCGACTACTAGCTCTAATACCCTAGCTGAGCAGTTCTTC. Translation gives CASSPTTSSNTLAEQFF.

This chain links TRBV5-1 with TRBJ1-1; 12 bases match TRBD1. Germline CDR1 is SGHRS and CDR2 is YFSETQ. Losses at the gene ends were 4 bases for V and 5 bases for J; bases not matched to a gene: 6. The length of the CDR3 is 15 residues. CDR3 in DNA: TGCGCCAGCAGCCCCGGGGACAGGGGGCGAACTGAAGCTTTCTTT. Its protein is CASSPGDRGRTEAFF. Filled out from reference TRBV5-1 and TRBJ1-1, the complete variable domain reads KAGVTQTPRYLIKTRGQQVTLSCSPISGHRSVSWYQQTPGQGLQFLFEYFSETQRNKGNFPGRFSGRQFSNSRSEMNVSTLELGDSALYLCASSPGDRGRTEAFFGQGTRLTVV.

The gene calls are TRBV5-1 and TRBJ2-1, with 8 bases matching TRBD2. This CDR3 is 15 amino acids long. Germline V CDR1 and CDR2: SGHRS, YFSETQ. V shed 6 bases and J 0 bases; nucleotides not matched to a gene: 5. For the CDR3, the DNA is TGCGCCAGCACGGCGGGGGGCTACTCCTACAATGAGCAGTTCTTC. Amino acids: CASTAGGYSYNEQFF.

This chain connects TRBV29-1 to TRBJ2-4; maybe TRBD2 (7 bases). CDR1 and CDR2 from the germline V gene are SQVTM and ANQGSEA. The CDR3 has 14 amino acids. The V end lost 6 bases, the J end lost 0 bases, and 12 bases lay between the germline ends. The CDR3 is CSVGGGLAKNIQYF. CDR3 nucleotide sequence: TGCAGCGTAGGGGGGGGCCTAGCCAAAAACATTCAGTACTTC.

On this clone: This CDR3 is missing its conserved last phenylalanine or tryptophan, likely due to a read error. It is unclear where the CDR3 begins or ends on the DNA, so no DNA is shown, and the CDR3 is as TCRdb lists it. V usage is TRBV27 and J usage is TRBJ2-7; the table's TRBD1 call for D was not verified on the DNA. The CDR3 region is 9 residues in length, termini included. Germline CDR1 MNHEY, CDR2 SMNVEV (reference sequence). CDR3: CASSPQEPL.

CDR3 protein: CASSADSGEKLFF. CDR3 in DNA: TGTGCCAGCAGTGCGGACTCCGGTGAAAAACTGTTTTTT. V gene TRBV6-4 combines with J gene TRBJ1-4; unclear D gene. Germline V lookup: CDR1 MRHNA, CDR2 SNTAGT. This CDR3 has 13 residues. Between the trimmed V and J ends, which lost 4 bases and 7 bases, there was a span of 10 bases.

This clone was detected only once. The CDR3 sequence is CASSHAGWGNTGELFF. CDR3 coding DNA: TGTGCCAGCAGCCACGCGGGATGGGGGAACACCGGGGAGCTGTTTTTT. The rearrangement links TRBV3-1 (or the pseudogene TRBV3-2) to TRBJ2-2, with TRBD2 as a possible D gene (6 bases). Germline V gene data show CDR1 as LGHDT and CDR2 as YNNKEL (reference sequence). The CDR3 contains 16 residues. The V end was cut by 3 bases, the J end by 1 base, with 12 bases between.

The chain is built from TRBV4-1 and TRBJ2-7, with 7 positions matching TRBD1. CDR3 length: 18 amino acids. J lost 1 base, V lost 0 bases, and 12 bases had no gene match. Germline V gene sequence: CDR1 MGHRA, CDR2 YSYEKL. In DNA form, the CDR3 reads TGCGCCAGCAGCCAAGACATCCAGGGGACAGCTCCTTCCTACGAGCAGTACTTC. It encodes CASSQDIQGTAPSYEQYF.

The rearrangement links TRBV28 to TRBJ1-1; unclear D gene. This CDR3 is 10 amino acids long. Trimming removed 6 bases from V and 11 bases from J, with 10 bases in between. The germline V gene has CDR1 MDHEN and CDR2 SYDVKM. CDR3 DNA sequence: TGTGCCAGCAGCCTCACTCACGCTTTCTTT. It is translated as CASSLTHAFF.

This clone was detected only once. The genes are TRBV27 and TRBJ2-2; no reliable D call. Germline V gene sequence: CDR1 MNHEY, CDR2 SMNVEV (reference sequence). Trimming left V 5 bases short and J 5 bases short, with 6 bases between. The CDR3 loop spans 12 amino acids. This CDR3 reads CASSPLTGELFF. The CDR3 nucleotides are TGTGCCAGCAGTCCCCTTACCGGGGAGCTGTTTTTT.

The rearrangement joins TRBV5-6 to TRBJ2-1; no definite D call. V was pared by 2 bases and J by 6 bases, with 6 bases between. The CDR3 contains 12 residues. The V gene's germline CDR1 is SGHDT and CDR2 YYEEEE. The CDR3, as DNA: TGTGCCAGCAGCTTAATCTTCAATGAGCAGTTCTTC. Residues: CASSLIFNEQFF.

This chain connects TRBV2 to TRBJ1-2; 7 bases match TRBD1. Per germline, CDR1 SNHLY and CDR2 FYNNEI. The ends lost 9 bases at V and 4 bases at J; junction bases unmatched: 5. The CDR3 contains 12 residues. The DNA for the CDR3 is TGTGCCAGTACGGGACAGACCTATGGCTACACCTTC. Protein sequence: CASTGQTYGYTF.

This chain connects TRBV2 to TRBJ2-6; a possible D gene is TRBD1 (6 bases). CDR3 size: 16 residues. With 7 bases removed from V and 1 base from J, the gap between germline ends came to 14 bases. CDR1 SNHLY and CDR2 FYNNEI come from the germline V gene. CDR3 protein: CASTGQGSSGANVLTF. The CDR3 DNA sequence: TGTGCCAGCACGGGGCAGGGGAGTTCTGGGGCCAACGTCCTGACTTTC.

The V call is TRBV19, the J call TRBJ2-3; D is perhaps TRBD1 (6 bases). The CDR3 runs 15 residues. Trimming cost V 9 bases and J 2 bases, with 18 bases left between them. Germline V gives CDR1 LNHDA, CDR2 SQIVND (reference sequence). The CDR3 loop reads CARGPGRGNTDTQYF. CDR3 DNA sequence: TGTGCCAGGGGGCCGGGCAGGGGAAACACAGATACGCAGTATTTT. The variable domain in full, completed from reference TRBV19 and TRBJ2-3, reads DGGITQSPKYLFRKEGQNVTLSCEQNLNHDAMYWYRQDPGQGLRLIYYSQIVNDFQKGDIAEGYSVSREKKESFPLTVTSAQKNPTAFYLCARGPGRGNTDTQYFGPGTRLTVL.